This T cell receptor (beta chain) derives from a study of control samples from healthy donors and cancer patients. Using immunoSEQ multiplex PCR, the repertoire was profiled, and TCRdb retains in-frame clones only, with some absent. The sample yields approximately 150,000 clones, approximately 92% seen once. The ends were cut back, 1 base at V and 1 base at J, with 5 bases in the middle. The length of the CDR3 is 13 residues. Germline-derived CDR1 and CDR2 are LNHDA and SQIVND (reference sequence). This TCR derives from a middle-aged woman in good health. The specimen was blood. The J gene is TRBJ2-7, the V gene TRBV19; D remains unclear. The CDR3 region has the DNA TGTGCCAGTAGTATAGGCCCGTCCTACGAGCAGTACTTC. This codes for CASSIGPSYEQYF.